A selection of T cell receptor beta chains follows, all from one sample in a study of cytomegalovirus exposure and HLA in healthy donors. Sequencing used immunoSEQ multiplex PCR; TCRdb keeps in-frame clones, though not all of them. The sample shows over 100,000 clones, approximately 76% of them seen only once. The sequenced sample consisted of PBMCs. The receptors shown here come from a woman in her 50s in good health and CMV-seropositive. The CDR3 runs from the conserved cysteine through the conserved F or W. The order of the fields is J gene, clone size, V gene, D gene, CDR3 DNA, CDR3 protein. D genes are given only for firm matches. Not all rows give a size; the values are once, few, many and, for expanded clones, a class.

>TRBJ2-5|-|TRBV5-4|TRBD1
TGTGCCAGCAGCTCCCGGGACAGCCCCCGGGGAGAGACCCAGTACTTC
CASSSRDSPRGETQYF
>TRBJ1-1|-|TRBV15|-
TGTGCCACCAGCAGAGACAGGGGTGAAGCTTTCTTT
CATSRDRGEAFF
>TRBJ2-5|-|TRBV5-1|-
TGCGCCAGCAGCTGGACTGGCCAAGAGACCCAGTACTTC
CASSWTGQETQYF
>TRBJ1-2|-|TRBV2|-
TGTGCCAGCAGTGAGAACAGTGTTGACTATGGCTACACCTTC
CASSENSVDYGYTF
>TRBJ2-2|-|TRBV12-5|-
TGTGCTAGTGGTTTTTCCGGGATGGGCACCGGGGAGCTGTTTTTT
CASGFSGMGTGELFF
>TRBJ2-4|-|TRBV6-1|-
TGTGCCAGCAGGGGGGGAGACAAAAACATTCAGTACTTC
CASRGGDKNIQYF
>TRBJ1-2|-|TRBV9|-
TGTGCCAGCAGCTCCGGACTGTATAACTATGGCTACACCTTC
CASSSGLYNYGYTF
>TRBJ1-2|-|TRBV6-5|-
TGTGCCAGCAGTTACTCGATGACAGGTTCCAACTATGGCTACACCTTC
CASSYSMTGSNYGYTF
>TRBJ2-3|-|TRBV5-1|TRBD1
TGCGCCAGCAGCCGAGGGACAGGGGTTGATACGCAGTATTTT
CASSRGTGVDTQYF
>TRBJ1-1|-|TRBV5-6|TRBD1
TGTGCCAGCAGCCAAGGACCGGGACAGGGGTGGATCACTGAAGCTTTCTTT
CASSQGPGQGWITEAFF
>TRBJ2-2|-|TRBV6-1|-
TGTGCCAGCAGTCCCGGGCAGGGTGACCGGGAGCTGTTTTTT
CASSPGQGDRELFF
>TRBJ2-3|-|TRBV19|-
TGTGCCAGTAGTATAATTCGACAGCGGGGCACAGATACGCAGTATTTT
CASSIIRQRGTDTQYF
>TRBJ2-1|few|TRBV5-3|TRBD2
TGTGCCAGAAGCTTCGCCCGGGAGGGCTACAATGAGCAGTTCTTC
CARSFAREGYNEQFF
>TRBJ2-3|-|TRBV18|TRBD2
TGTGCCAGCTCACCACCTACTAGCGGGGGGGATACGCAGTATTTT
CASSPPTSGGDTQYF
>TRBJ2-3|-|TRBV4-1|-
TGCGCCAGCAGTCTACGGGGGGCCAGGAGCACAGATACGCAGTATTTT
CASSLRGARSTDTQYF
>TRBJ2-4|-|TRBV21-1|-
TGTGCCAGCAGCAAAGTCGAGGGTCGGGCCAAAAACATTCAGTACTTC
CASSKVEGRAKNIQYF
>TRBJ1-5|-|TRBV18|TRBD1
TGTGCCAGCTCAGGGACAGGCGGGGATCAGCCCCAGCATTTT
CASSGTGGDQPQHF
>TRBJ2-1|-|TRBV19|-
TGTGCCAGTAGTATCGGTGTTCGGAATGAGCAGTTCTTC
CASSIGVRNEQFF
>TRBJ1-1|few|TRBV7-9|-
TGTGCCAGCAGCCCTGCAGGGATGGTTGGGAACACTGAAGCTTTCTTT
CASSPAGMVGNTEAFF
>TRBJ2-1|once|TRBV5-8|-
TGTGCCAGCAGCCGCCAGGGTGATGAGCAGTTCTTC
CASSRQGDEQFF
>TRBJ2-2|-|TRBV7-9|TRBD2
TGTGCCAGCAGCCCTCGACTAGCCACCGGGGAGCTGTTTTTT
CASSPRLATGELFF
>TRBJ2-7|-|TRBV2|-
TGTGCCAGCAGCGGGGATTCCTACGAGCAGTACTTC
CASSGDSYEQYF
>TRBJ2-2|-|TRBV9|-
TGTGCCAGCAGCGACATCTCGGGCGGGGAGCTGTTTTTT
CASSDISGGELFF
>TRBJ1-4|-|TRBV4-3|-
TGCGCCAGCGGGGCTGGGGGCGTCACTAATGAAAAACTGTTTTTT
CASGAGGVTNEKLFF
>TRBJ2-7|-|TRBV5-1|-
TGCGCCACCAGGGCAGGCCTACGGTACGAGCAGTACTTC
CATRAGLRYEQYF
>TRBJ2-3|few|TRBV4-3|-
TGCGCCAGCAGCCAAGATGTGGGGGGAGCCCACAATTCAGATACGCAGTATTTT
CASSQDVGGAHNSDTQYF
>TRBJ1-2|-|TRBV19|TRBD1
TGTGCCAGTAGTACCCAGAGGCCCGGGACAGCCTATGGCTACACCTTC
CASSTQRPGTAYGYTF
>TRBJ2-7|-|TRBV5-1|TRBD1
TGCGCCAGCAGCTTGTCCAGGGGGCTCTACGAGCAGTACTTC
CASSLSRGLYEQYF
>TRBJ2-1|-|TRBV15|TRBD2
TGTGCCACCACGGGACTAGCGGGAGGCAATGAGCAGTTCTTC
CATTGLAGGNEQFF
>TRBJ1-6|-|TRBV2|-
TGTGCCAGCAGTGAAAGGCAGGGAGGGAATTCACCCCTCCACTTT
CASSERQGGNSPLHF
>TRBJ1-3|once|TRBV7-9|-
TGTGCCAGCAGCTTAGCGGGCTCGGGAAACACCATATATTTT
CASSLAGSGNTIYF
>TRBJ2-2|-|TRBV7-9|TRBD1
TGTGCCAGCAGCTTAGTACAGGGGGCGCATACCGGGGAGCTGTTTTTT
CASSLVQGAHTGELFF
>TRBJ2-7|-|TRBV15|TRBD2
TGTGCCACCAGCAGAGTTCTAGCGGGATCCTACGAGCAGTACTTC
CATSRVLAGSYEQYF
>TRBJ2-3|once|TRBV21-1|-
TGTGCCAGCAGCAACCCGGAGGGGGATACGCAGTATTTT
CASSNPEGDTQYF
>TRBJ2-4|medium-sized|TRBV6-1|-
TGTGCCAGCAGTGAATGGGCGCACAGCCTTGAAAACATTCAGTACTTC
CASSEWAHSLENIQYF
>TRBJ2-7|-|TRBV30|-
TGTGCCTGGAGTTGGGGGGAGTCCTACGAGCAGTACTTC
CAWSWGESYEQYF
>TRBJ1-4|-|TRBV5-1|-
TGCGCCAGCAGGTCCGGGACTGCTAATGAAAAACTGTTTTTT
CASRSGTANEKLFF